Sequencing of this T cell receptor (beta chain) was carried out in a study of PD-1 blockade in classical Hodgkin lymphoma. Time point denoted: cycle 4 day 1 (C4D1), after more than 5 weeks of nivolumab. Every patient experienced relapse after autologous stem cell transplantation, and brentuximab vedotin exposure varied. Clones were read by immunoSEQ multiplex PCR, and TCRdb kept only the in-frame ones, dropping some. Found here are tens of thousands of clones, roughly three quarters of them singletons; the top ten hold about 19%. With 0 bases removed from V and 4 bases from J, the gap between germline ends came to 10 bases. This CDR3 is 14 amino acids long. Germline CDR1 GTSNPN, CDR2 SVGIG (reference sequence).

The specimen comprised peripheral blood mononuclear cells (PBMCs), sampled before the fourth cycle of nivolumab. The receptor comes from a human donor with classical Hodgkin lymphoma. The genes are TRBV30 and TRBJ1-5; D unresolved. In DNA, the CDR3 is TGTGCCTGGAGTGTACTTGGCGGAAATCAGCCCCAGCATTTT. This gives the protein CAWSVLGGNQPQHF.